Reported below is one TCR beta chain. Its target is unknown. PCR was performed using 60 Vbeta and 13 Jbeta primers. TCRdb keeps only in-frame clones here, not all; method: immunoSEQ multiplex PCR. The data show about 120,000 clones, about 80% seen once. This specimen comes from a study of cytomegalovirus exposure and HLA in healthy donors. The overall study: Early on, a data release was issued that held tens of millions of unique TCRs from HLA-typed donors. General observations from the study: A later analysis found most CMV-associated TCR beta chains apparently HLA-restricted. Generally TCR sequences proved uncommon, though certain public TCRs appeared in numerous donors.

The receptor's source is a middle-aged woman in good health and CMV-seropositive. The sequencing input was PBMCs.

The CDR3 reads CASSLNAAATSGNTIYF. In DNA form, the CDR3 reads TGTGCCAGCAGCTTAAACGCAGCGGCGACCTCTGGAAACACCATATATTTT. The rearrangement links TRBV7-3 to TRBJ1-3; no definite D call. CDR1 is SGHTA, CDR2 FQGTGA, per germline. Trimming left V 1 base short and J 0 bases short, with 13 bases between. The CDR3 covers 17 residues.